The clone carrying this T cell receptor beta chain was detected many times. Preparation of the TCRbeta library used unique molecular identifiers. A single record per CDR3 protein comes from TCRdb applying MiXCR to the PCR reads. The sample includes hundreds of thousands of distinct CDR3 sequences, 16% of them seen just once. The data were obtained in a study of T-cell reconstitution after alpha-beta-depleted transplantation in children. V lost 0 bases and J lost 1, with 10 bases in between. The CDR3 covers 14 residues. From germline, CDR1 is DFQATT and CDR2 SNEGSKA (reference sequence). The chain carries TRBV20-1 and TRBJ2-7, with D maybe TRBD1 (6 bases). The sequence came from a human donor who donated a stem cell graft to a child with acute myeloid leukemia. The sample was PBMCs from the stem cell graft donor, taken from the stem cell graft. The CDR3 nucleotides read TGCAGTGCTAGAGATGGGGGCGGATCCTACGAGCAGTACTTC. It codes for CSARDGGGSYEQYF.